The rows below give T cell receptor beta chains drawn from one sample of a study of Graves' ophthalmopathy and Graves' hyperthyroidism. TCRdb analysed the multiplex PCR reads with MiXCR anew, one entry per CDR3 protein. The sample lists 500,000 to 700,000 distinct CDR3 sequences; about 20% were seen once. Sample: peripheral blood. These receptors were taken from a woman between 18 and 29 years old with stable Graves' hyperthyroidism. Some clones in this sample may be carry-over from other donors' samples. Both conserved end residues are part of each CDR3. D genes are given only for firm matches. Rows give clone size only sometimes, using once, few, many, or a class for an expanded clone.

d_gene: NA
v_gene: TRBV6-2/TRBV6-3
j_gene: TRBJ1-2
abundance: NA
CDR3nt: TGTGCCGCTTCGAACAGGCCCTATGGCTACACCTTC
CDR3aa: CAASNRPYGYTF

d_gene: NA
v_gene: TRBV3-1
j_gene: TRBJ2-6
abundance: few
CDR3nt: TGTGCCAGCAGCCGCCGCTCGCAAGGTCTCCGGGCCAACGTCCTGACTTTC
CDR3aa: CASSRRSQGLRANVLTF

d_gene: NA
v_gene: TRBV27
j_gene: TRBJ1-1
abundance: few
CDR3nt: TGTGCCAGCAGTCAAGTCTATACAGGGAAATCGAACACTGAAGCTTTCTTT
CDR3aa: CASSQVYTGKSNTEAFF

d_gene: NA
v_gene: TRBV11-2
j_gene: TRBJ1-1
abundance: many
CDR3nt: TGTGCCAGCAGCTTAGGGTCGTCGCCGAACACTGAAGCTTTCTTT
CDR3aa: CASSLGSSPNTEAFF

d_gene: TRBD1
v_gene: TRBV27
j_gene: TRBJ1-1
abundance: many
CDR3nt: TGTGCCAGCAGTTTATCGAAGGGGGCGAGGACTGAAGCTTTCTTT
CDR3aa: CASSLSKGARTEAFF

d_gene: NA
v_gene: TRBV20-1
j_gene: TRBJ1-1
abundance: many
CDR3nt: TGCAGTGCTAGAGTGGAGGGTTTAATACAAGCTTTCTTT
CDR3aa: CSARVEGLIQAFF

d_gene: NA
v_gene: TRBV6-1
j_gene: TRBJ1-1
abundance: NA
CDR3nt: TGTGCCAGCGCCCGACCGGGGTACACTGAAGCTTTCTTT
CDR3aa: CASARPGYTEAFF

d_gene: NA
v_gene: TRBV19
j_gene: TRBJ1-5
abundance: many
CDR3nt: TGTGCCAGTAGCGACTGGGGCGGGAGAGGGAATCAGCCCCAGCATTTT
CDR3aa: CASSDWGGRGNQPQHF

d_gene: TRBD1
v_gene: TRBV2
j_gene: TRBJ1-6
abundance: many
CDR3nt: TGTGCCAGCACAGGACAGGTCGGCGAACCCCTCCACTTT
CDR3aa: CASTGQVGEPLHF

d_gene: TRBD2
v_gene: TRBV6-1
j_gene: TRBJ2-7
abundance: many
CDR3nt: TGTGCCAGCAGTGAAGTAGCGGGAGGGTACTACGAGCAGTACTTC
CDR3aa: CASSEVAGGYYEQYF

d_gene: TRBD2
v_gene: TRBV28
j_gene: TRBJ2-5
abundance: many
CDR3nt: TGTGCCAGCGGGCCGACGGTAGCGGGCTACGGACCTGAGGGGGAGACCCAGTACTTC
CDR3aa: CASGPTVAGYGPEGETQYF

d_gene: TRBD1
v_gene: TRBV6-1
j_gene: TRBJ1-5
abundance: many
CDR3nt: TGTGCCAGCAGTGGGACAGGGGTGTCACAGCCCCAGCATTTT
CDR3aa: CASSGTGVSQPQHF

d_gene: NA
v_gene: TRBV29-1
j_gene: TRBJ1-2
abundance: NA
CDR3nt: TGCAGCGTTGAGGGAAATTCTAACTATGGCTACACCTTC
CDR3aa: CSVEGNSNYGYTF

d_gene: TRBD1
v_gene: TRBV6-4
j_gene: TRBJ2-2
abundance: many
CDR3nt: TGTGCCAGCAGTGGGACAGGGGACACCGGGGAGCTGTTTTTT
CDR3aa: CASSGTGDTGELFF

d_gene: TRBD1
v_gene: TRBV28
j_gene: TRBJ1-1
abundance: many
CDR3nt: TGTGCCAGCTGGGGGAAGATGGGACAGGGGTCGGCTGAGGCTTTCTTT
CDR3aa: CASWGKMGQGSAEAFF

d_gene: TRBD2
v_gene: TRBV6-1
j_gene: TRBJ2-4
abundance: many
CDR3nt: TGTGCCAGCAGTGAAGCGTTAGCGGGGGGTAGTTCCGGGTACATTCAGTACTTC
CDR3aa: CASSEALAGGSSGYIQYF

d_gene: NA
v_gene: TRBV28
j_gene: TRBJ1-6
abundance: NA
CDR3nt: TGTGCCAGCAGTCCCCGACAGCCATATAATTCACCCCTCCACTTT
CDR3aa: CASSPRQPYNSPLHF

d_gene: TRBD1
v_gene: TRBV19
j_gene: TRBJ2-7
abundance: many
CDR3nt: TGTGCCAGTAGTATTTTTTCAACAGGGGACGAGCAGTACTTC
CDR3aa: CASSIFSTGDEQYF

d_gene: TRBD1
v_gene: TRBV20-1
j_gene: TRBJ1-1
abundance: many
CDR3nt: TGCAGTGCACGGACAGGGGGTCACACTGAAGCTTTCTTT
CDR3aa: CSARTGGHTEAFF

d_gene: NA
v_gene: TRBV28
j_gene: TRBJ2-7
abundance: many
CDR3nt: TGTGCCAGCAGTTCAATGCCGTTTGGAGGGGAGCAGTACTTC
CDR3aa: CASSSMPFGGEQYF

d_gene: NA
v_gene: TRBV11-2
j_gene: TRBJ2-7
abundance: few
CDR3nt: TGTGCCAGCAGCTTAGAAACGGGTTTCGGCGAGCAGTACTTC
CDR3aa: CASSLETGFGEQYF

d_gene: NA
v_gene: TRBV29-1
j_gene: TRBJ2-7
abundance: NA
CDR3nt: TGCAGCGCCGCCAGGGGTTGGGACTACGAGCAGTACTTC
CDR3aa: CSAARGWDYEQYF

d_gene: TRBD2
v_gene: TRBV6-5
j_gene: TRBJ2-5
abundance: NA
CDR3nt: TGTGCCAGCAGTTACCCAGGGACTAGCGAGACTCTAGAGACCCAGTACTTC
CDR3aa: CASSYPGTSETLETQYF

d_gene: NA
v_gene: TRBV28
j_gene: TRBJ2-7
abundance: NA
CDR3nt: TGTGCCAGCAGCCCCCTGCACGGTCTAGGGGAGCAGTACTTC
CDR3aa: CASSPLHGLGEQYF

d_gene: TRBD1
v_gene: TRBV6-5
j_gene: TRBJ2-7
abundance: many
CDR3nt: TGTGCCAGCAGTTACAATGGACAGGGTCTCGAGCAGTACTTC
CDR3aa: CASSYNGQGLEQYF

d_gene: TRBD2
v_gene: TRBV27
j_gene: TRBJ2-7
abundance: many
CDR3nt: TGTGCCGTGGCCCTAGCGGGCTCCTACGAGCAGTACTTC
CDR3aa: CAVALAGSYEQYF

d_gene: TRBD2
v_gene: TRBV2
j_gene: TRBJ2-7
abundance: NA
CDR3nt: TGTGCCAGCAGGGCCGGGACTAGCGTCTCCTACGAGCAGTACTTC
CDR3aa: CASRAGTSVSYEQYF

d_gene: NA
v_gene: TRBV28
j_gene: TRBJ2-7
abundance: many
CDR3nt: TGTGCCAGCAGTTTATCCGCGGGGGCACACCGGTACGAGCAGTACTTC
CDR3aa: CASSLSAGAHRYEQYF

d_gene: NA
v_gene: TRBV28
j_gene: TRBJ1-2
abundance: many
CDR3nt: TGTGCCAGCAGCTCAGGGACTCCTGGGCTTTATGGCTACACCTTC
CDR3aa: CASSSGTPGLYGYTF

d_gene: TRBD1
v_gene: TRBV12-3/TRBV12-4
j_gene: TRBJ2-7
abundance: many
CDR3nt: TGTGCCAGCAACCCTGGACAGGGGATTTCCTACGAGCAGTACTTC
CDR3aa: CASNPGQGISYEQYF

d_gene: NA
v_gene: TRBV27
j_gene: TRBJ2-7
abundance: many
CDR3nt: TGTGCCAGCAGCCAATTGTGGGGGGACTACGAGCAGTACTTC
CDR3aa: CASSQLWGDYEQYF

d_gene: NA
v_gene: TRBV11-2
j_gene: TRBJ2-4
abundance: many
CDR3nt: TGTGCCAGCAGCTTAGTGGCGGGAGCCAAAAACATTCAGTACTTC
CDR3aa: CASSLVAGAKNIQYF

d_gene: NA
v_gene: TRBV12-3/TRBV12-4
j_gene: TRBJ1-6
abundance: many
CDR3nt: TGTGCCAGCAGACAGGGTGCCGGGAATTCACCCCTCCACTTT
CDR3aa: CASRQGAGNSPLHF

d_gene: NA
v_gene: TRBV20-1
j_gene: TRBJ2-7
abundance: many
CDR3nt: TGCAATGCTAGAGGGCCAGAAACCTACGAGCAGTACTTC
CDR3aa: CNARGPETYEQYF

d_gene: NA
v_gene: TRBV20-1
j_gene: TRBJ2-3
abundance: many
CDR3nt: TGCAGTGCTAGAGTTCCCACAGATACGCAGTATTTT
CDR3aa: CSARVPTDTQYF

d_gene: NA
v_gene: TRBV19
j_gene: TRBJ1-5
abundance: many
CDR3nt: TGTGCCAGTAGTACAAGGGCTCGCTTCTATAGCAATCAGCCCCAGCATTTT
CDR3aa: CASSTRARFYSNQPQHF

d_gene: TRBD1
v_gene: TRBV20-1
j_gene: TRBJ2-7
abundance: many
CDR3nt: TGCAGTGCTAGAGTACCAGGGGGCAGCGGATACGAGCAGTACTTC
CDR3aa: CSARVPGGSGYEQYF